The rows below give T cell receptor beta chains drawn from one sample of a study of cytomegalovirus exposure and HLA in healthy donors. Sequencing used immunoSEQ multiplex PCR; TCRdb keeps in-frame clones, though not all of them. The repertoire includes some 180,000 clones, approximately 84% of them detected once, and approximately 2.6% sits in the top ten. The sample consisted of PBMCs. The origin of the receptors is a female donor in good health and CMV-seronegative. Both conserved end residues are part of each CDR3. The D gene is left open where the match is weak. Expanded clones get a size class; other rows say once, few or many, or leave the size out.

CASAPSGSRDTQYF,TGTGCTAGTGCCCCTAGCGGGAGTAGGGATACGCAGTATTTT,TRBV12-5,.,TRBJ2-3,TRBD2
CASSRGTSGGATQYF,TGTGCCAGCAGCCGCGGGACTAGCGGGGGGGCTACGCAGTATTTT,TRBV7-3,.,TRBJ2-3,TRBD2
CASSLSTGGNYEQYF,TGTGCCAGCAGCCTCTCAACAGGGGGCAACTACGAGCAGTACTTC,TRBV11-3,.,TRBJ2-7,TRBD1
CASSKGTTYEQYF,TGTGCCAGCAGCAAAGGGACAACCTACGAGCAGTACTTC,TRBV21-1,.,TRBJ2-7,.
CASSLDGTVSAFF,TGCGCCAGCAGCTTGGATGGGACAGTGAGCGCTTTCTTT,TRBV5-1,.,TRBJ1-1,TRBD1
CASSLAASGVYEQYF,TGTGCCAGCAGCTTAGCGGCTAGCGGGGTGTACGAGCAGTACTTC,TRBV11-3,few,TRBJ2-7,TRBD2
CASSVAPWGRSNQPQHF,TGTGCCAGCAGCGTAGCCCCTTGGGGGCGTAGCAATCAGCCCCAGCATTTT,TRBV9,.,TRBJ1-5,.
CASSPINSDRGNQPQHF,TGCGCCAGCAGCCCGATAAACAGTGACAGGGGAAATCAGCCCCAGCATTTT,TRBV23-1,.,TRBJ1-5,TRBD1
CASSLDPQGPSYEQYF,TGTGCCAGCAGCTTAGACCCACAGGGCCCCTCCTACGAGCAGTACTTC,TRBV7-8,.,TRBJ2-7,.
CAWSVTGVDYGYTF,TGTGCCTGGAGTGTAACGGGGGTCGACTATGGCTACACCTTC,TRBV30,.,TRBJ1-2,.
CSVEGWGQYEQYF,TGCAGCGTTGAAGGGTGGGGGCAGTACGAGCAGTACTTC,TRBV29-1,.,TRBJ2-7,.
CASSLSGTASSYNEQFF,TGCGCCAGCAGCCTATCCGGGACAGCCAGCTCCTACAATGAGCAGTTCTTC,TRBV5-1,.,TRBJ2-1,TRBD1
CSVKANLGEKLFF,TGCAGCGTTAAAGCAAACCTCGGGGAAAAACTGTTTTTT,TRBV29-1,.,TRBJ1-4,.
CASRERVRQGNEKLFF,TGTGCCAGCAGGGAAAGGGTCCGGCAGGGGAATGAAAAACTGTTTTTT,TRBV2,.,TRBJ1-4,.
CASSLGLAGGHGGELFF,TGTGCCAGCAGTTTGGGACTAGCGGGAGGCCATGGAGGGGAGCTGTTTTTT,TRBV27,.,TRBJ2-2,TRBD2
CSFRTSDTGELFF,TGCAGCTTCAGGACTAGCGACACCGGGGAGCTGTTTTTT,TRBV29-1,.,TRBJ2-2,TRBD2
CASSLRAWRARASSSVQIGELFF,TGTGCCAGCAGTTTAAGGGCCTGGAGGGCTAGGGCTAGCTCATCGGTGCAGATCGGGGAGCTGTTTTTT,TRBV27,.,TRBJ2-2,.
CASSPLPAGGPHEQYF,TGTGCCAGCTCACCACTTCCGGCGGGAGGGCCCCACGAGCAGTACTTC,TRBV18,few,TRBJ2-7,TRBD2
CASSLAGDPDTQYF,TGTGCCAGCTCCCTAGCGGGGGATCCAGATACGCAGTATTTT,TRBV7-3,.,TRBJ2-3,TRBD2
CASRRTGEQETQYF,TGCGCCAGCAGGAGGACAGGGGAGCAAGAGACCCAGTACTTC,TRBV5-1,.,TRBJ2-5,TRBD1
CASSRASGRYNEQFF,TGTGCCAGTAGTAGAGCTAGCGGGAGGTACAATGAGCAGTTCTTC,TRBV19,.,TRBJ2-1,TRBD2
CASSVIDEQYF,TGTGCCAGCAGTGTCATAGACGAGCAGTACTTC,TRBV6-1,.,TRBJ2-7,.
CASSQDRSTIYF,TGTGCCAGCAGCCAAGATAGGAGCACCATATATTTT,TRBV4-2,.,TRBJ1-3,.
CASASQRDRNNNEQFF,TGCGCCAGCGCTAGTCAAAGGGACAGGAATAACAATGAGCAGTTCTTC,TRBV23-1,.,TRBJ2-1,TRBD1
CASSPPGTASSLSGYTF,TGTGCCAGCTCACCTCCCGGGACAGCGTCCAGCCTCTCTGGCTACACCTTC,TRBV18,few,TRBJ1-2,TRBD1
CASSVEAGNTEAFF,TGTGCCAGCAGCGTAGAGGCGGGGAACACTGAAGCTTTCTTT,TRBV9,.,TRBJ1-1,.
CASSWLAAYNEQFF,TGTGCCAGCAGTTGGCTAGCGGCCTACAATGAGCAGTTCTTC,TRBV2,.,TRBJ2-1,TRBD2
CASSQERWPSGRQYF,TGCGCCAGCAGCCAAGAGAGGTGGCCTAGCGGGAGGCAGTACTTC,TRBV4-1,.,TRBJ2-7,TRBD2
CASSIRGDRRLNYGYTF,TGTGCCAGCAGCATCCGAGGGGACAGGCGCCTTAACTATGGCTACACCTTC,TRBV21-1,.,TRBJ1-2,.
CASSLTGHYGYTF,TGTGCCAGCAGTTTGACAGGGCACTATGGCTACACCTTC,TRBV27,.,TRBJ1-2,TRBD1
CASSLGTGNQPQHF,TGTGCCAGCAGCCTCGGGACAGGGAATCAGCCCCAGCATTTT,TRBV7-9,.,TRBJ1-5,TRBD1
CASAGLMNTEAFF,TGTGCCAGCGCGGGGCTCATGAACACTGAAGCTTTCTTT,TRBV5-6,.,TRBJ1-1,.
CASSILGGRADTQYF,.,TRBV27,.,TRBJ2-3,.
CASQEANTGELFF,TGTGCCTCTCAAGAGGCGAACACCGGGGAGCTGTTTTTT,TRBV27,.,TRBJ2-2,.
CASSLVKSDYEQYF,TGCGCCAGCAGTCTGGTAAAAAGCGATTACGAGCAGTACTTC,TRBV4-1,few,TRBJ2-7,.
CASCAGRTDTQYF,TGTGCCAGTTGTGCGGGACGCACAGATACGCAGTATTTT,TRBV7-8,.,TRBJ2-3,.
CASSSEAYEQYF,TGTGCCAGCAGCTCGGAGGCCTACGAGCAGTACTTC,TRBV7-9,few,TRBJ2-7,.
CAGGTGWSSPLHF,TGTGCCGGGGGGACAGGGTGGAGTTCACCCCTCCACTTT,TRBV2,.,TRBJ1-6,TRBD1
CASSGTSDGYEQYF,TGTGCCAGCAGCGGGACTAGCGATGGATACGAGCAGTACTTC,TRBV6-5,.,TRBJ2-7,TRBD2
CSSSLGPPGQAYGYTF,TGTTCCAGCAGCTTAGGGCCCCCGGGACAAGCCTATGGCTACACCTTC,TRBV7-9,.,TRBJ1-2,.
CASSVAPLETQYF,TGTGCCAGCAGCGTAGCCCCCCTTGAGACCCAGTACTTC,TRBV9,.,TRBJ2-5,.
CAWSAGLGFSVRQETQYF,TGTGCCTGGAGTGCGGGACTAGGTTTTTCAGTGCGCCAAGAGACCCAGTACTTC,TRBV30,.,TRBJ2-5,TRBD2
CASSLGREGIYEQYF,TGTGCCAGCAGCTTGGGTCGGGAGGGCATCTACGAGCAGTACTTC,TRBV11-3,.,TRBJ2-7,TRBD2
CASSQEPSGSTDTQYF,TGTGCCAGCAGCCAAGAACCTAGCGGGAGCACAGATACGCAGTATTTT,TRBV4-2,.,TRBJ2-3,TRBD2
CASSPTHTYNEQFF,TGTGCCAGCAGTCCCACACATACCTACAATGAGCAGTTCTTC,TRBV28,once,TRBJ2-1,.
CACSGGGWNQPQHF,TGTGCCTGCAGTGGCGGGGGTTGGAATCAGCCCCAGCATTTT,TRBV30,.,TRBJ1-5,.
CASSQLATGLSGNTIYF,TGTGCCAGCAGCCAATTGGCTACAGGCCTCTCTGGAAACACCATATATTTT,TRBV4-2,.,TRBJ1-3,.
CASSSTGVDTEAFF,TGTGCCAGCAGCTCAACAGGAGTTGACACTGAAGCTTTCTTT,TRBV7-3,few,TRBJ1-1,.
CAGPGGHTNEKLFF,TGCGCTGGACCGGGGGGTCATACTAATGAAAAACTGTTTTTT,TRBV5-1,few,TRBJ1-4,.
CASSPLEGTEAFF,TGTGCCAGCTCACCACTTGAGGGTACTGAAGCTTTCTTT,TRBV18,.,TRBJ1-1,.
CASTELAGGIAKNIQYF,TGTGCCAGTACTGAGCTAGCGGGGGGTATAGCCAAAAACATTCAGTACTTC,TRBV19,few,TRBJ2-4,TRBD2
CASSFRWGGNTEAFF,TGTGCCAGCAGTTTTCGTTGGGGGGGGAACACTGAAGCTTTCTTT,TRBV28,.,TRBJ1-1,.
CASSSRASSTDTQYF,TGTGCCAGCTCCTCGAGGGCCTCGAGCACAGATACGCAGTATTTT,TRBV5-4,.,TRBJ2-3,.
CASSYRTSYNEQFF,TGCGCCAGCAGCTACCGGACTTCTTACAATGAGCAGTTCTTC,TRBV5-1,few,TRBJ2-1,.
CASSLGTGRALAKNIQYF,TGTGCCAGCTCACTAGGGACAGGGCGTGCTTTAGCCAAAAACATTCAGTACTTC,TRBV18,few,TRBJ2-4,TRBD1
CASSLAAPETQYF,TGTGCCAGCAGCTTAGCAGCTCCAGAGACCCAGTACTTC,TRBV7-9,.,TRBJ2-5,.
CASKNRGWANYGYTF,TGTGCCAGCAAAAACAGGGGTTGGGCCAACTATGGCTACACCTTC,TRBV2,few,TRBJ1-2,TRBD1
CAWRTGGLYTF,TGTGCCTGGAGGACAGGGGGACTATACACCTTC,TRBV30,.,TRBJ1-2,TRBD1
CASSLALATEAFF,TGTGCCAGCAGCTTAGCGTTGGCCACTGAAGCTTTCTTT,TRBV7-8,.,TRBJ1-1,.